These T cell receptor beta chains were read from a single sample in a study of CD8+ T cells in alopecia areata. Produced via immunoSEQ multiplex PCR; TCRdb's table is partial and in-frame only. In the table there are tens of thousands of clones, approximately 58% of which are singletons. Sequencing used CD8+ T cells sorted from blood, obtained at week 0. The receptors shown here come from a human donor with alopecia areata. Both conserved end residues are part of each CDR3. Each record gives: V gene, J gene, clone size, CDR3 protein. The size entry is marked missing in some rows and otherwise reads once, few, many or a size class.

>TRBV30|TRBJ2-3|.
CACLEVITDTQYF
>TRBV6-6|TRBJ2-2|.
CASSPGTGSGELFF
>TRBV29-1|TRBJ2-5|few
CSARARGQETQYF
>TRBV4-1|TRBJ2-1|few
CASSQGQRSYNEQFF
>TRBV4-1|TRBJ1-5|.
CASSQEGGTVNQPQHF
>TRBV4-1|TRBJ1-5|.
CASSLEDRGGNQPQHF
>TRBV29-1|TRBJ2-7|.
CSAGAGPSYEQYF
>TRBV6-5|TRBJ2-7|medium-sized
CASGQGPYEQYF
>TRBV4-3|TRBJ2-7|few
CASSQAGTSGRNEQYF
>TRBV5-4|TRBJ2-4|few
CASTPDPGGNIQYF
>TRBV30|TRBJ2-5|few
CAWGGGQGTQYF
>TRBV7-9|TRBJ2-1|.
CASSSGLAGGTEQFF
>TRBV7-6|TRBJ2-7|.
CASSLGASGSYEQYF
>TRBV2|TRBJ2-3|.
CASTEGVDTQYF
>TRBV30|TRBJ1-2|.
CAWSFARGSYGYTF
>TRBV6-5|TRBJ2-7|.
CASSYAGFRYEQYF
>TRBV30|TRBJ2-2|.
CAWSVGTSNTGELFF
>TRBV25-1|TRBJ2-7|many
CASSEFGGSPYEQYF
>TRBV2|TRBJ2-7|.
CASSDPGNIYEQYF
>TRBV7-9|TRBJ2-2|.
CASSSTNTGELFF
>TRBV29-1|TRBJ1-1|.
CSASAGNTEAFF
>TRBV28|TRBJ1-2|.
CASRSGPLYGYTF
>TRBV30|TRBJ2-1|once
CAWRINLAVLF
>TRBV7-9|TRBJ2-7|.
CASSSALGDEQYF
>TRBV11-2|TRBJ2-3|.
CASSLELAGELTDTQYF
>TRBV28|TRBJ2-7|.
CASSLGTGLGEQYF
>TRBV9|TRBJ2-1|.
CASSPGTSHEQFF
>TRBV29-1|TRBJ2-3|.
CSVDEGSDTQYF
>TRBV23-1|TRBJ2-5|.
CASSRWTPQETQYF
>TRBV11-2|TRBJ1-1|once
CASSLDRNTEAFF
>TRBV7-9|TRBJ2-6|.
CASSSYRAGANVLTF
>TRBV9|TRBJ2-5|.
CASSVGSGRARETQYF
>TRBV27|TRBJ2-3|.
CASSVTSGRWADTQYF
>TRBV27|TRBJ1-5|.
CASRERPGDQPQHF
>TRBV9|TRBJ1-2|.
CASSSQSGGHGYTF
>TRBV20-1|TRBJ2-7|.
CSAHWTSGVSF
>TRBV13|TRBJ2-3|.
CASSFSTDTQYF
>TRBV5-1|TRBJ1-1|few
CASSLPGSPEAFF
>TRBV29-1|TRBJ2-1|.
CSVDASTSNEQFF
>TRBV4-1|TRBJ2-3|.
CASSQGTASTDTQYF
>TRBV27|TRBJ2-1|.
CASNKGPTGVDEQFF
>TRBV29-1|TRBJ1-2|.
CSAVTGTEGYTF
>TRBV4-1|TRBJ2-2|few
CASSHSITANTGELFF
>TRBV9|TRBJ2-1|few
CASSTGLVNEQFF
>TRBV6-5|TRBJ1-2|.
CASSDSRGYGYTF
>TRBV5-6|TRBJ2-6|.
CASSLDLGRSSGANVLTF
>TRBV27|TRBJ2-5|few
CASSKGTSGTQTQYF
>TRBV5-1|TRBJ1-2|.
CASSLDPGNNYGYTF
>TRBV11-1|TRBJ2-5|.
CASSLSLAGKETQYF
>TRBV14|TRBJ1-1|.
CASSLIPHGTGPLNTEAFF
>TRBV5-1|TRBJ2-7|few
CASSWISTSAEQYF
>TRBV5-4|TRBJ1-1|once
CASSLVEEGGTEAFF
>TRBV2|TRBJ1-5|.
CASSEVPNQPQHF
>TRBV29-1|TRBJ2-2|.
CSAKTTWAGELFF
>TRBV7-9|TRBJ1-1|.
CASSATTGLNTEAFF
>TRBV25-1|TRBJ2-7|.
CASSVTYEQYF
>TRBV4-2|TRBJ1-2|.
CASSQDTGGYTF
>TRBV7-6|TRBJ2-7|.
CASSLSGTGSSYEQYF
>TRBV5-6|TRBJ1-2|few
CASSGTGDYGYTF
>TRBV6-5|TRBJ2-7|.
CASTTGRQGSYEQYF